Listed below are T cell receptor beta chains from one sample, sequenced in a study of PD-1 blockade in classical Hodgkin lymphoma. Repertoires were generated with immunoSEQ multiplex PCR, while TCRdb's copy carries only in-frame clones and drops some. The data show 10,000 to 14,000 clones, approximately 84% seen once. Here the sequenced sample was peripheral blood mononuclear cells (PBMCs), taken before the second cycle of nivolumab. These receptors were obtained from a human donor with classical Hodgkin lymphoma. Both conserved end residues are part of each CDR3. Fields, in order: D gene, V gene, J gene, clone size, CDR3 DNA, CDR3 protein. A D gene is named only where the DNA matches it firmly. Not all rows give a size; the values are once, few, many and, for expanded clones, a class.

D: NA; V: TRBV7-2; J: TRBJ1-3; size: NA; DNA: TGTGCCAGCAGCTTAGCGCGGCCAGGGGTTGACACCATATATTTT; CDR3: CASSLARPGVDTIYF
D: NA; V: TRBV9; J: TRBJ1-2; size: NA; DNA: TGTGCCAGCTCTCAGAGCAGGCCTTTTCTATTGAGGACCTTC; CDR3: CASSQSRPFLLRTF
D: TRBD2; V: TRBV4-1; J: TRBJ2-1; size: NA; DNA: TGCGCCAGCAGCCAAGTTAGCGGGAGGGCCTCTGAGCAGTTCTTC; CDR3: CASSQVSGRASEQFF
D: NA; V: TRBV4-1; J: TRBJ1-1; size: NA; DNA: TGCGCCAGCAGCCGAGGCCCCTCTGAAGCTTTCTTT; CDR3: CASSRGPSEAFF
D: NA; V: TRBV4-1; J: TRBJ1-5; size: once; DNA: TGCGCCAGCAGCCAAGAATGGGGCCGTGAGGCCCAGCATTTT; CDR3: CASSQEWGREAQHF
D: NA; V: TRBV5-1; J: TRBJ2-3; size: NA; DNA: TGCGCCAGCGGTGATAGTGGGGATACGCAGTATTTT; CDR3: CASGDSGDTQYF
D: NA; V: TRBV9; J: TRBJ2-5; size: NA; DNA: TGTGCCAGCAGCCGAGGGGCGGCCTATGAGGCCCAGTACTTC; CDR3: CASSRGAAYEAQYF
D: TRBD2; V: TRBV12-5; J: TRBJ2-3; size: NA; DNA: TGTGCTAGTGGTTTGTCCGGGGGGGCGGATACGCAGTATTTT; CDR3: CASGLSGGADTQYF
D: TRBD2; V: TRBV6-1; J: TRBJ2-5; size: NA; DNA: TGTGCCAGCAGTGAAGCCACCGGGACTAGCGGGAAACGAGTAGAGACCCAGTACTTC; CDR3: CASSEATGTSGKRVETQYF
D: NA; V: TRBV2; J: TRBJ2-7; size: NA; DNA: TGTGCCAGCAGTGGTGGCGAGCAGTACTTC; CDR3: CASSGGEQYF
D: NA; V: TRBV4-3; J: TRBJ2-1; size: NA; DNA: TGCGCCAGCAGCCAACGGGCAGGGGTGGCCTACAATGAGCAGTTCTTC; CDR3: CASSQRAGVAYNEQFF
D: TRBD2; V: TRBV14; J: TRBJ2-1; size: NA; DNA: TGTGCCAGCAGCTGGACCCGGGGAGGGGACAATGAGCAGTTCTTC; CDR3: CASSWTRGGDNEQFF
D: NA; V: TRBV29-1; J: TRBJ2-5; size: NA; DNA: TGCAGCGTTGGCCGCCGGGGAGAGACCCAGTACTTC; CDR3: CSVGRRGETQYF
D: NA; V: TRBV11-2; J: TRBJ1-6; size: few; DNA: TGTGCCAGCAGCTTACGACCGGGATATTCACCCCTCCACTTT; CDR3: CASSLRPGYSPLHF
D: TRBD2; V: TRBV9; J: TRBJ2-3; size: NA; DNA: TGTGCCAGCAGCGAGGCGGGAGGTAAAGATACGCAGTATTTT; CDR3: CASSEAGGKDTQYF
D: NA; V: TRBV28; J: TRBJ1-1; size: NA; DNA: TGTGCCAGCAGGACGAACACTGAAGCTTTCTTT; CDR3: CASRTNTEAFF
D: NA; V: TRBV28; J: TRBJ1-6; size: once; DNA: TGTGCCAGCAGACACGATAATTCACCCCTCCACTTT; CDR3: CASRHDNSPLHF
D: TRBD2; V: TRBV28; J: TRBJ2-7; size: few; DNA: TGTGCCATCTCGGGGGGCTACGAGCAGTACTTC; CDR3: CAISGGYEQYF
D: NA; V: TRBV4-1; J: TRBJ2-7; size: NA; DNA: TGCGCCAGCAGCCACCCCGGGCTATACGAGCAGTACTTC; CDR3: CASSHPGLYEQYF
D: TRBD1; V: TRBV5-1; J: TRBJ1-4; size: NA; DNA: TGCGCCAGCAGCATTGGACAGGAGAGTGAAAAACTGTTTTTT; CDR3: CASSIGQESEKLFF
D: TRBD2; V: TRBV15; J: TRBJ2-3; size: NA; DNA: TGTGCCACCAGCAAGCCGACTAGCGGGGGGACAGATACGCAGTATTTT; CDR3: CATSKPTSGGTDTQYF
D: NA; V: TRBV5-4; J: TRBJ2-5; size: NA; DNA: TGTGCCAGCAGCCAACAGGCCGGCGGGGAGACCCAGTACTTC; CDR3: CASSQQAGGETQYF
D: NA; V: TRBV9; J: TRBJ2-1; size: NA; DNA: TGTGCCAGCAGCGTAGGTCAGCACAATGAGCAGTTCTTC; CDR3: CASSVGQHNEQFF
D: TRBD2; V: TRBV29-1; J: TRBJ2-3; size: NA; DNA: TGCAGCGCTGGGGGACTAGCGGGATTCTCTCGCACAGATACGCAGTATTTT; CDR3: CSAGGLAGFSRTDTQYF
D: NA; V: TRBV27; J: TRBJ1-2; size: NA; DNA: TGTGCCAGCAGCCATCACTCGGGGGGCGCCCCTTATGGCTACACCTTC; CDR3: CASSHHSGGAPYGYTF
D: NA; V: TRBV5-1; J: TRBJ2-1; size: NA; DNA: TGCGCCAGCAGGGACCCAATAGGTTCACAGGCTCTAGACGATGAGCAGTTCTTC; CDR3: CASRDPIGSQALDDEQFF
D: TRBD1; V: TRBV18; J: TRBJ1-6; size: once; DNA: TGTGCCAGCTCACTACAGGGGCTTGAGTCACCCCTCCACTTT; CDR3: CASSLQGLESPLHF
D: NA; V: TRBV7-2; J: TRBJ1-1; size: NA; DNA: TGTGCCAGCAGCTTTAGAGGTAGCGCTGAAGCTTTCTTT; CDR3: CASSFRGSAEAFF
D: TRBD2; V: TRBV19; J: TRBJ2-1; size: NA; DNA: TGTGCCAGTAATTATCGGGGGGTTAACAATGAGCAGTTCTTC; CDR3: CASNYRGVNNEQFF
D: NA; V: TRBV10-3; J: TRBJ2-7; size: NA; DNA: TGTGCCATCAGTGAAGAGGGGCCCTACGAGCAGTACTTC; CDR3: CAISEEGPYEQYF
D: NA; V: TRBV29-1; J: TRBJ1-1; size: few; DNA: TGCAGCGTTGAAGATGTTTTCGGCCGGGAAGCTTTCTTT; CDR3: CSVEDVFGREAFF
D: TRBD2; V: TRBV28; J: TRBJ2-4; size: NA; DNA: TGTGCCAGCAGTCCCCCAGGGCTAGCGGGAGTGGCCAAAAACATTCAGTACTTC; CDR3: CASSPPGLAGVAKNIQYF
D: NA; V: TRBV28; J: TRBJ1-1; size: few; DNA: TGTGCCAGCAGTTTACCGGGGAACACTGAAGCTTTCTTT; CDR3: CASSLPGNTEAFF
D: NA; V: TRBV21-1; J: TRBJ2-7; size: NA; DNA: TGTGCCAGCAGCCCTCGGACTAGCGGGGGGGCCGCCTACGAGCAGTACTTC; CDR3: CASSPRTSGGAAYEQYF
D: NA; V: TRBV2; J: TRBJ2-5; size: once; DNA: TGTGCCAGCAGTTTGTACCAAGGGACCCAGTACTTC; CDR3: CASSLYQGTQYF
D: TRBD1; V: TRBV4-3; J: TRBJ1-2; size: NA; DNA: TGCGCCAGCAGCCGACTTCCCGGGACAGGGCACTATGGCTACACCTTC; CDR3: CASSRLPGTGHYGYTF
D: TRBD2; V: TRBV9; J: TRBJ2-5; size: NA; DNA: TGTGCCAGCAGCGTAGGAGCTAGCGGGGGTACTCAAGAGACCCAGTACTTC; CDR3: CASSVGASGGTQETQYF
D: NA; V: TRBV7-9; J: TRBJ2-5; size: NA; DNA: TGTGCCAGCAGCTTAACCGAGTACCAAGAGACCCAGTACTTC; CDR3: CASSLTEYQETQYF
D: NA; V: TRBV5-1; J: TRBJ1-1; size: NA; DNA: TGCGCCAGCAGCTCGCAGGGGAACACTGAAGCTTTCTTT; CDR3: CASSSQGNTEAFF
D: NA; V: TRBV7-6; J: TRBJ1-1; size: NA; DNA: TGTGCCAGCAGCCTAAGTACCACAACTGAAGCTTTCTTT; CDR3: CASSLSTTTEAFF
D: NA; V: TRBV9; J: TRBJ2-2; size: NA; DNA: TGTGCCAGCCAAGGGCCAGGGAACACCGGGGAGCTGTTTTTT; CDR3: CASQGPGNTGELFF
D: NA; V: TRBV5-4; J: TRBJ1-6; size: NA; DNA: TGTGCCAGCAGCTTGGCTGGGGCTTATAATTCACCCCTCCACTTT; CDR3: CASSLAGAYNSPLHF
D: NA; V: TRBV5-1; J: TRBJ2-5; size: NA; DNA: TGCGCCAGCAGCTTGGGATCTCTAGCTGGGGAGACCCAGTACTTC; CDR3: CASSLGSLAGETQYF
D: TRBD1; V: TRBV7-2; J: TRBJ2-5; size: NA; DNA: TGTGCCAGCAGCCGGACAGGTGGGGAGACCCAGTACTTC; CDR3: CASSRTGGETQYF
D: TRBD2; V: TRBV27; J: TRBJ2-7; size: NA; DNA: TGTGCCAGCAGTCAGCTACTAGCGGGAGGGTATGGCGAGCAGTACTTC; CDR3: CASSQLLAGGYGEQYF
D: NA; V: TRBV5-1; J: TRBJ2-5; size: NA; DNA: TGCGCCAGCAGCTTTTTTCAGGGTGCAGAGACCCAGTACTTC; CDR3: CASSFFQGAETQYF
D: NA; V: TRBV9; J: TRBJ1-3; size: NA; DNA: TGTGCCAGCAGCGTACAGGGAACCTCTGGAAACACCATATATTTT; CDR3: CASSVQGTSGNTIYF
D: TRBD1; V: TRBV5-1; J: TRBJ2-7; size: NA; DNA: TGCGCCAGCAGCTTGGGACAGGGGCACGACGAGCAGTACTTC; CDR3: CASSLGQGHDEQYF
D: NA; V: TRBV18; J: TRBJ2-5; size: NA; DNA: TGTGCCAGCTCACGGGATCTTCTTCGGGAGACCCAGTACTTC; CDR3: CASSRDLLRETQYF
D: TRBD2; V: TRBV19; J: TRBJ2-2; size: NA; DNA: TGTGCCAGTAGTACGGGAGGTGCCGGGACTAGCTTCATCGGGGAGCTGTTTTTT; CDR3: CASSTGGAGTSFIGELFF
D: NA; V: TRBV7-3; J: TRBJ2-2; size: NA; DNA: TGTGCCAGCAGCCCGGGACTCCAAAACACCGGGGAGCTGTTTTTT; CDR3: CASSPGLQNTGELFF
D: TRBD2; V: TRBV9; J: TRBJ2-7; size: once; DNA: TGTGCCAGCAGCGCGACAGGGAGACTAGCGGGAGATTCCTACGAGCAGTACTTC; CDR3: CASSATGRLAGDSYEQYF